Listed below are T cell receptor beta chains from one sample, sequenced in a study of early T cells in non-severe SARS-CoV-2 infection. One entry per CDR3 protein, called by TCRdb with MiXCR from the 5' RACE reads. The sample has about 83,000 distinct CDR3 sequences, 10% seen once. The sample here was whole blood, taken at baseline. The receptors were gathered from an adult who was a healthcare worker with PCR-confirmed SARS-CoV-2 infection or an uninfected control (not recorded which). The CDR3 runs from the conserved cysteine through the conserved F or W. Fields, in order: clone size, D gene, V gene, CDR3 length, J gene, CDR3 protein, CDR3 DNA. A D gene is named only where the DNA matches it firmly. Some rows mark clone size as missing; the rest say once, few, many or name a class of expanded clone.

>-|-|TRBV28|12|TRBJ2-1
CASSAAYNEQFF
TGTGCCAGCAGTGCGGCATACAATGAGCAGTTCTTC
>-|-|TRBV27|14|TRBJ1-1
CASLGGGLNTEAFF
TGTGCCAGCTTGGGAGGGGGGTTAAACACTGAAGCTTTCTTT
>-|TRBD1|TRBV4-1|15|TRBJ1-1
CASSQRQGTDTEAFF
TGCGCCAGCAGCCAAAGACAGGGGACAGACACTGAAGCTTTCTTT
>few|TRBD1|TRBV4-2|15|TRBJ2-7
CASSQDSTGDYEQYF
TGTGCCAGCAGCCAAGATAGTACAGGGGACTACGAGCAGTACTTC
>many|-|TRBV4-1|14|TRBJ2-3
CASSQALSTDTQYF
TGCGCCAGCAGCCAAGCACTAAGCACAGATACGCAGTATTTT
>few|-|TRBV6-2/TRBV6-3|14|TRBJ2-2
CASSYRPNTGELFF
TGTGCCAGCAGTTACCGCCCGAACACCGGGGAGCTGTTTTTT
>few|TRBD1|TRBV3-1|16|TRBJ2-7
CASSHAPGQGRLEQYF
TGTGCCAGCAGCCATGCCCCTGGACAGGGTAGGCTCGAGCAGTACTTC
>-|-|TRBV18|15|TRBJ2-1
CASSPGQPIYNEQFF
TGTGCCAGCTCACCTGGACAGCCTATCTACAATGAGCAGTTCTTC
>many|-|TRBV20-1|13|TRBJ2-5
CSALARQDETQYF
TGCAGTGCTCTAGCCCGACAGGACGAGACCCAGTACTTC
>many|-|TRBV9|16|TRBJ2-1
CASSVKMSSSYNEQFF
TGTGCCAGCAGCGTGAAGATGTCCAGCTCCTACAATGAGCAGTTCTTC
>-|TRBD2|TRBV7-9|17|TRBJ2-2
CASSLGILAESTGELFF
TGTGCCAGCAGCTTAGGAATTCTAGCGGAATCCACCGGGGAGCTGTTTTTT
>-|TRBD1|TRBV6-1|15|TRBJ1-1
CASRGQAKVNTEAFF
TGTGCCAGCAGGGGACAGGCCAAGGTGAACACTGAAGCTTTCTTT
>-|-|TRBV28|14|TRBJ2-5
CASSFGGIGKTQYF
TGTGCCAGCAGTTTCGGCGGGATTGGAAAGACCCAGTACTTC
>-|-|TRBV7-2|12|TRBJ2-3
CASSLSTDTLYF
TGTGCCAGCAGCCTATCCACAGATACGCTGTATTTT
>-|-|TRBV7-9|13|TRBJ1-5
CASSPTGYQPQHF
TGTGCCAGCAGCCCCACTGGGTATCAGCCCCAGCATTTT
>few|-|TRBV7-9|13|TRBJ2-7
CASSWERTGEQYF
TGTGCCAGCAGCTGGGAGCGAACGGGAGAGCAGTACTTC
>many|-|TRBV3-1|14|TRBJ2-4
CASSQGGAKNIQYF
TGTGCCAGCAGCCAAGGGGGAGCCAAAAACATTCAGTACTTC
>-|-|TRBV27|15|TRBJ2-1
CASSFRTAAYNEQFF
TGTGCCAGCAGTTTCAGGACGGCTGCCTACAATGAGCAGTTCTTC
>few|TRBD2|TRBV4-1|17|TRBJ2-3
CASRPEEREARTDTQYF
TGCGCCAGCAGACCGGAGGAGCGGGAGGCTCGCACAGATACGCAGTATTTT
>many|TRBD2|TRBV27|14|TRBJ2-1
CASSPAAGVSGQFF
TGTGCCAGCAGCCCCGCCGCGGGGGTCTCGGGGCAGTTCTTC
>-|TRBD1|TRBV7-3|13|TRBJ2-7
CASSRGTGNEQYF
TGTGCCAGCAGCCGTGGGACAGGGAACGAGCAGTACTTC
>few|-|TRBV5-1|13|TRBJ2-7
CASAEPGTYEQYF
TGCGCCAGCGCCGAACCCGGGACCTACGAGCAGTACTTC
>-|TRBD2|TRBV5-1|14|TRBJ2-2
CASSAGTKGGELFF
TGCGCCAGCAGCGCCGGGACTAAAGGCGGGGAGCTGTTTTTT
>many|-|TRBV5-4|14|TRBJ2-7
CASSLKDGSYEQYF
TGTGCCAGCAGCTTGAAGGACGGAAGCTACGAGCAGTACTTC
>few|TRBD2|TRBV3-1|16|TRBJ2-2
CASSHTTSRNTGELFF
TGTGCCAGCAGCCATACGACTAGCAGGAACACCGGGGAGCTGTTTTTT
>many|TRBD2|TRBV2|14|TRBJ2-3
CASRKREGVDTQYF
TGTGCCAGCAGGAAGCGGGAGGGGGTGGATACGCAGTATTTT
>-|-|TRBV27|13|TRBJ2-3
CASSLPRTDTQYF
TGTGCCAGCAGTTTGCCCCGCACAGATACGCAGTATTTT
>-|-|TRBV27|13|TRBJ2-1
CASSLLGPDEQFF
TGTGCCAGCAGTTTACTGGGGCCGGATGAGCAGTTCTTC
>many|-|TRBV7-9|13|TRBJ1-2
CASSLGGTPVATF
TGTGCCAGCAGCTTAGGGGGGACTCCGGTGGCCACCTTC
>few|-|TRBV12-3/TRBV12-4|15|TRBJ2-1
CASSFSYGEENEQFF
TGTGCCAGCAGTTTCTCGTACGGGGAGGAGAATGAGCAGTTCTTC
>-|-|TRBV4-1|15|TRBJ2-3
CASSQGFGGTDTQYF
TGCGCCAGCAGCCAAGGGTTCGGCGGCACAGATACGCAGTATTTT
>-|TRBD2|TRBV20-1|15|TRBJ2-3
CSATETSGSTDTQYF
TGCAGTGCCACGGAGACTAGCGGTAGCACAGATACGCAGTATTTT
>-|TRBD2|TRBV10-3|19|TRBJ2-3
CAISESMGIPGGSTDTQYF
TGTGCCATCAGTGAGTCGATGGGAATTCCGGGAGGGAGCACAGATACGCAGTATTTT
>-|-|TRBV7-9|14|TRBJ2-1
CASSLSQGLNEQFF
TGTGCCAGCAGCTTATCCCAGGGGCTTAATGAGCAGTTCTTC
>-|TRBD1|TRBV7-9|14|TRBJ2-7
CASSADRRWGEQYF
TGTGCCAGCAGCGCGGACAGGAGGTGGGGTGAGCAGTACTTC
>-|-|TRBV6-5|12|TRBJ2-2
CASSRNTGELFF
TGTGCCAGCAGTCGGAACACCGGGGAGCTGTTTTTT
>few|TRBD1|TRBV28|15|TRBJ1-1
CASSPHRGGNTEAFF
TGTGCCAGCAGTCCCCACAGGGGGGGGAACACTGAAGCTTTCTTT
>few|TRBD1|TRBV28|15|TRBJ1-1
CASSPPGTANTEAFF
TGTGCCAGCAGTCCGCCCGGGACAGCGAACACTGAAGCTTTCTTT
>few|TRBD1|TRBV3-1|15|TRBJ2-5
CASSAGTGVGETQYF
TGTGCCAGCAGCGCTGGGACAGGGGTTGGAGAGACCCAGTACTTC
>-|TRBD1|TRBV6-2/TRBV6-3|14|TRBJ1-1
CASSFRTGSTQAFF
TGTGCCAGCAGTTTTCGGACAGGATCGACCCAAGCTTTCTTT
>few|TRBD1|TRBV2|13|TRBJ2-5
CASTRGQGETQYF
TGTGCCAGCACCCGAGGACAGGGGGAGACCCAGTACTTC
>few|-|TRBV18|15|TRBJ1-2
CASSPQPGPNYGYTF
TGTGCCAGCTCACCGCAGCCGGGGCCCAACTATGGCTACACCTTC
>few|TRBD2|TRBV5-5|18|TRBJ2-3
CASRALAGATFSTDTQYF
TGTGCCAGCAGGGCCTTAGCGGGAGCTACTTTTAGCACAGATACGCAGTATTTT
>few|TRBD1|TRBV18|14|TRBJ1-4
CASSPPGQSEKLFF
TGTGCCAGCTCACCACCGGGACAGAGTGAAAAACTGTTTTTT
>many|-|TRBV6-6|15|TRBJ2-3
CASSYEARPTDTQYF
TGTGCCAGCAGTTACGAGGCTAGGCCCACAGATACGCAGTATTTT
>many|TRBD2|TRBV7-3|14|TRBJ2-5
CVSSSSGGLETQYF
TGTGTCAGCAGCTCGTCGGGGGGGCTGGAGACCCAGTACTTC
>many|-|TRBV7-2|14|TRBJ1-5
CASSLTQNNQPQHF
TGTGCCAGCAGCTTAACACAGAACAATCAGCCCCAGCATTTT
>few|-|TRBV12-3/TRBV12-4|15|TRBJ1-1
CASSFSMVANTEAFF
TGTGCCAGCAGTTTCTCTATGGTGGCGAACACTGAAGCTTTCTTT
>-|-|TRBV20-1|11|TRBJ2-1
CSASLYNEQFF
TGCAGTGCTAGTTTGTACAATGAGCAGTTCTTC
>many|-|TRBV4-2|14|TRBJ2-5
CASGRDSNQETQYF
TGTGCCAGCGGGCGGGACAGCAATCAAGAGACCCAGTACTTC
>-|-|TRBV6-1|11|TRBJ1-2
CASSFQGGYTF
TGTGCCAGCAGTTTTCAGGGGGGCTACACCTTC
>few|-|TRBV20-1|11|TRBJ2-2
CSATNTGELFF
TGCAGTGCCACTAACACCGGGGAGCTGTTTTTT
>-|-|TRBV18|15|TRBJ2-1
CASFKWESSYNEQFF
TGTGCCAGCTTCAAGTGGGAGAGCTCCTACAATGAGCAGTTCTTC